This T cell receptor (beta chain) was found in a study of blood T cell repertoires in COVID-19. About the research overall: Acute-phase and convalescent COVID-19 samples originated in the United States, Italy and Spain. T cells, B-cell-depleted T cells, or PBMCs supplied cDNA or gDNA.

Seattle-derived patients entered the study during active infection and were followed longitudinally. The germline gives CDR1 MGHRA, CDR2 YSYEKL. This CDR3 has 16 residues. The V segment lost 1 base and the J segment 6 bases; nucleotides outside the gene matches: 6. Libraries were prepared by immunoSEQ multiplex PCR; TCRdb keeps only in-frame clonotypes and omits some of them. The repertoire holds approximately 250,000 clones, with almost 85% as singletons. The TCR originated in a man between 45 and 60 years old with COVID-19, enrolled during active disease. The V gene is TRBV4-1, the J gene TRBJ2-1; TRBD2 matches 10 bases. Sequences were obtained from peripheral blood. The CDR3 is CASSQGSAGGRNEQFF. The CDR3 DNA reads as TGCGCCAGCAGCCAAGGCTCAGCGGGGGGGCGCAATGAGCAGTTCTTC.